This TCR beta chain emerged from a study of cytomegalovirus exposure and HLA in healthy donors (dated by TCRdb to 2015 to 2018). For context, the study as a whole: According to an earlier analysis of 587 of the donors, about 170 million T cells yielded some 110 million unique TCR beta sequences and 276 Gb of sequence data. High-throughput TCR immunosequencing, statistical association of individual TCRs with disease status, and machine learning were combined to predict cytomegalovirus infection status. A later analysis re-analyzed previously published TCR beta repertoires from 500 to 700 donors and added high-resolution HLA genotyping to study TCR occurrence patterns. Donor age, sex, ethnicity and CMV serostatus were compiled together with the repertoire data. Of the roughly 400 genotyped donors, 81% were placed in the genetic ancestry cluster associated with self-reported Caucasian donors. An early release that covered about 600 HLA-typed donors contained approximately 300 gigabases of sequencing data and 85 million to 100 million unique TCR sequences. Rather than using new phenotypic data, the later analysis identified candidate immune exposures from TCR beta sequences and from how often those sequences occurred across donors. The aim of the study was to test whether cataloging public T cell receptors could identify signatures of past pathogen exposure. To decide whether each TCR beta V gene segment behaved as functional or pseudogenic, an earlier analysis of some 600 of the donors relied on high-throughput TCR beta sequencing. Besides the first cohort of 666 subjects, a separate validation cohort made up of 120 or so different subjects was used. A later genetic analysis took genome-wide SNP genotypes for about three fifths of the roughly 670 donors and used that subset as a discovery cohort. The T cell repertoires of under 700 subjects were profiled by immunosequencing and related to cytomegalovirus serostatus. Both class I and class II loci were covered by HLA typing, at four-digit resolution. All discovery cohort repertoires had been generated using a single sequencing platform. Typing coverage differed by locus: A, B, C, DRB1 and DQB1 were typed in about 629-640 donors, DQA1 in roughly 500, DPA1 in around 580, and DPB1 in 400 to 480. Several DR-DQ haplotypes were treated as single units for association and clustering because of strong linkage in the cohort. On average, roughly 240,000 unique TCR beta nucleotide sequences were sequenced per donor among a few hundred genotyped donors of the cohort, with 15% to 20% of those sequences being non-productive.

Receptor libraries were prepared by the immunoSEQ multiplex PCR assay. For the multiplex PCR, a mixture combining 60 forward primers for TCR Vbeta segments and 13 reverse primers for TCR Jbeta segments was used. Amplification of the CDR3 region of rearranged TCR beta genes was performed with a multiplex PCR assay on genomic DNA. On the Illumina HiSeq System, the amplified TCR beta libraries were sequenced as 87-base-pair reads. From the authors' description of their analysis: In a later analysis, roughly 80 million unique TCR beta chains were counted across the 500 to 850 repertoires, and approximately 9.9 million of these chains were shared by at least two donors. To remove PCR and sequencing errors, raw reads were error-corrected and collapsed into unique sequences using a nearest-neighbor algorithm that merged closely related sequences. To assign V, D and J gene segments, CDR3 sequences were aligned to IMGT reference sequences. For a sequence to be retained, a match of at least six nucleotides was required to both a V gene segment and a J gene segment. Rearrangements were classified as productive when the CDR3 lacked stop codons and remained in frame with V and J, and all other rearrangements were classified as non-productive. CDR3 was defined according to IMGT convention as the region running from the second conserved V-encoded cysteine to the conserved J-encoded phenylalanine. Sequences without an unambiguous match to a single V gene segment were excluded from the earlier analysis of almost 600 of the donors. In an earlier analysis of approximately 590 of the donors, V segments were called functional above 56.7% productive rearrangements and were called segregating when the between-donor standard deviation exceeded 5%. A statistical classification framework was built for diagnosing cytomegalovirus status from the catalog of TCR beta chain sequences. A later analysis assigned V and J genes by comparing TCR nucleotide sequences with IMGT/GENE-DB human TR gene sequences. The TCRdist pipeline was used in a later analysis to assign CDR3 sequences and most-parsimonious VDJ recombination scenarios. A later analysis defined each TCR beta chain by its CDR3 amino acid sequence plus V-gene family, and excluded reads lacking a unique V-gene family. A later analysis removed 600 or so highly shared, low-generation-probability nucleotide sequences to deal with suspected cross-contamination and a sequencing artifact. A later analysis calculated a clonal expansion index for each public chain from normalized within-repertoire ranks of inferred template counts. A later analysis computed generation probabilities with a VDJ recombination model fitted to out-of-frame rearrangements, and checked the results against IGoR. In a later analysis, TCR-TCR, TCR-HLA and TCR-CMV co-occurrence was scored with hypergeometric tests, and a repertoire-size bias correction was applied to TCR pairs. To estimate false discovery rates, a later analysis permuted the HLA or CMV assignments 20 times. In a later analysis, co-occurring TCRs were grouped using DBSCAN, and TCRdist sequence similarity was added for clustering within HLA-allele-positive subsets. Repertoires with fewer than 30,000 or more than 120,000 public chains were left out of co-occurrence clustering, as were about 5 repertoires with anomalous nucleotide sharing. Sourced from immuneACCESS, this table was stored by TCRdb with only in-frame sequences that have V and J called. A share of the clones is absent; for the studies checked, an unresolved V gene accounts for under half, and the remainder has no known explanation. V, J and clone size were drawn from that table, and D and trimming were deduced from the DNA. The sample table shows roughly 200,000 clones, and less than 80% are seen once. The ten largest clones take up approximately 4% of the sample.

In the germline V gene, CDR1 corresponds to SGHDN and CDR2 to FVKESK. V and J lose 1 base and 0 bases, and a span of 6 bases separates them. CDR3 length: 14 amino acids, cysteine to phenylalanine. Only the CDR3 part of the read is kept: 42 bases, read in frame from the first base. In total, 630 or so healthy bone marrow donors made up the cohort. All cohort members were sampled while nominally healthy, although unrecorded immune exposures were likely present. The donor was CMV seropositive and was included in the group of some 290 seropositive cohort members. A peripheral blood sample was provided by each donor, and peripheral blood mononuclear cells were used for TCR beta sequencing. Genomic DNA was extracted from the blood cell samples with the Qiagen DNeasy Blood Extraction Kit. Study-level results and caveats: Because counts were too low, some 16 rarely observed V segments, including chromosome 9 orphons, were excluded from the earlier analysis of 587 of the donors. Compared with the approximately 700-donor mean, donors in an Asian-associated ancestry cluster had fewer N-insertions in productive TCRs, according to a later genetic analysis. Sequencing depth was assumed to be roughly uniform across donors in the presence/absence analyses, though that assumption may not hold. In an earlier analysis of some 640 of the donors, most TCR beta V segments were observed in productive rearrangements about 87% or about 30% of the time, broadly matching IMGT annotations. A total of 150 to 200 TCR beta chains were listed by the study as associated with cytomegalovirus. The authors suggested that the approach could potentially be extended to other disease states and immunological phenotypes. The classifier was reported to diagnose cytomegalovirus status with high specificity and sensitivity in both the original cohort and the validation cohort. Correlated functional status among segregating V segments might be attributable to linkage disequilibrium, but an unknown experimental factor could not be ruled out. A later analysis associated about 16,000 TCR beta sequences with specific HLA alleles at a false discovery rate of 0.05. Because the 87-base-pair reads could not distinguish some IMGT-functional V segments, including TRBV6-2 and TRBV6-3, those segments were excluded. Because some donors lacked HLA typing at each locus, the association tests relied only on the typed subset. When HLA alleles, especially DR and DQ, strongly co-occurred, TCR associations were difficult to assign to individual alleles. Most CMV-associated TCR beta chains appeared to be HLA-restricted in a later analysis, and the HLA associations seemed to be driven largely by CMV exposure. A further reported finding was that TCR beta sequences accurately predicted the HLA-A and HLA-B alleles for most subjects in the first cohort. Immune exposure information for the cohort was limited to CMV serostatus. V-gene and J-gene trimming of TCR beta chains was associated with a missense DCLRE1C variant in a later genetic analysis, and the association was replicated in an independent cohort. In a later analysis, TCR association rates were found to vary across HLA loci, with the most associated TCRs seen for DRB1 alleles and the fewest for HLA-C alleles. A later analysis found that HLA-associated TCR beta chains were more clonally expanded and had lower generation probabilities than equally common non-associated chains. A cluster of highly shared sequence variants was judged likely to be a technical artifact of the sequencing pipeline. Only TCR beta chains were sequenced in this cohort, and the absence of alpha or paired-chain data limited detectable features. A later analysis reported that several top co-occurrence clusters appeared linked to parvovirus B19, influenza, CMV and Epstein-Barr virus. A few of the identified cytomegalovirus-associated TCR beta chains were confirmed in vitro to be specific for cytomegalovirus antigens. While some public TCRs were present in many individuals, most TCR sequences turned up only very rarely across donors.

As for this clone: What this receptor recognizes is not known. No clone much larger than this one lies a single base away; base qualities are absent.

The sequencing input was PBMCs. The clonotype comes from a woman between 25 and 40 years old in good health and CMV-seropositive. The chain is made from TRBV14 and TRBJ1-1, with the D gene not clear enough to name. The encoded CDR3 is CASSQAGLNTEAFF. DNA sequence: TGTGCCAGCAGCCAAGCAGGATTGAACACTGAAGCTTTCTTT.